This T cell receptor beta chain was captured by sequencing in a study of PD-L1 blockade in urothelial cancer. Method: immunoSEQ multiplex PCR; TCRdb's copy keeps in-frame clones and lacks some. Among more than 95,000 clones listed, about 84% were seen once. This clone was observed many times. Time point meaning: peripheral blood 6 weeks after treatment start. The ends were cut back, 5 bases at V and 1 base at J, with 18 bases in the middle. Per the germline V gene, CDR1 is SGHVS and CDR2 is FQNEAQ. The CDR3 extends over 16 amino acids. The sequencing here drew on PBMCs, taken around atezolizumab (anti-PD-L1) treatment. The TCR sequence derives from a middle-aged man with urothelial cancer. V and J are TRBV7-8 and TRBJ2-7; maybe TRBD1 (5 bases). CDR3 amino acids: CASSPVGAFGSYEQYF. CDR3 sequence (DNA): TGTGCCAGCAGCCCCGTAGGGGCGTTCGGGTCCTACGAGCAGTACTTC.